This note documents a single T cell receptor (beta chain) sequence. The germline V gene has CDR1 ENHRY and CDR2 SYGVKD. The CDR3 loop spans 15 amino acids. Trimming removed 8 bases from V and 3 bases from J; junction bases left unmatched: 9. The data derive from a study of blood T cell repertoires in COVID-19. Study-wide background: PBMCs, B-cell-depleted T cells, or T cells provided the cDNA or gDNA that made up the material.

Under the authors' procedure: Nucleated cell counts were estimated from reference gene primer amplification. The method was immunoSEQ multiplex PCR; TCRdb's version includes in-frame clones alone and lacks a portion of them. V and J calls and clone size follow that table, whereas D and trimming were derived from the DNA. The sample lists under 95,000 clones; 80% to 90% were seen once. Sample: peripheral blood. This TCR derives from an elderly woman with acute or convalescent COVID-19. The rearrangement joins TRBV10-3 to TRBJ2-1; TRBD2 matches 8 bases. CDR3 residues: CAIGGGSGVYNEQFF. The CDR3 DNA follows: TGTGCCATCGGGGGGGGTAGCGGGGTCTACAATGAGCAGTTCTTC.